The 25 T cell receptor beta chains given below trace back to one sample, sequenced in a study of OX40 agonist ivuxolimab in advanced cancers. Produced via immunoSEQ multiplex PCR; TCRdb's table is partial and in-frame only. Counted here are 77,000 or so clones, roughly 90% occurring once; the ten biggest clones make up over 7.5%. The sequencing used CD4+ or CD8+ T cells sorted from blood, collected in a trial of the OX40 agonist ivuxolimab. The origin of the receptors is an adult with an advanced solid tumor such as melanoma, head and neck, liver or kidney cancer.

The gene calls are TRBV4-1 and TRBJ2-7, with a possible D match to TRBD2 (6 bases). The CDR3 contains 15 residues. Germline CDR1 reads MGHRA; CDR2 reads YSYEKL. V was trimmed by 0 bases and J by 7 bases, leaving 16 bases between them. In DNA form, the CDR3 reads TGCGCCAGCAGCCAAGATATAGCGGCGGTGGGTGAGCAGTACTTC. Translated, it gives CASSQDIAAVGEQYF.

The V call is TRBV30, the J call TRBJ2-7; D ambiguous. The CDR3 covers 14 residues. Trimming cost V 0 bases and J 3 bases, with 12 bases left between them. CDR1 and CDR2 from the germline V gene are GTSNPN and SVGIG (reference sequence). CDR3 coding DNA: TGTGCCTGGAGTGTCCCCGGGCGGCACTACGAGCAGTACTTC. Translating gives CAWSVPGRHYEQYF.

V and J are TRBV7-6 and TRBJ1-5; D unclear. From germline, CDR1 is SGHVS and CDR2 FNYEAQ. The CDR3 contains 16 residues. The ends were cut back, 5 bases at V and 6 bases at J, with 20 bases in the middle. CDR3 nucleotide sequence: TGTGCCAGCAGCCCCGCGCCGGACCCTTTGTTTCAGCCCCAGCATTTT. As protein: CASSPAPDPLFQPQHF.

V gene TRBV9 combines with J gene TRBJ2-3; D might be TRBD2 (6 bases). The CDR3 consists of 18 residues. Trimming stripped 0 bases from V and 4 bases from J, with 21 bases between. Germline CDR1 SGDLS, CDR2 YYNGEE. The CDR3 sequence is CASSVGGGGTVIPDTQYF. CDR3 sequence (DNA): TGTGCCAGCAGCGTAGGGGGTGGAGGGACTGTGATCCCAGATACGCAGTATTTT.

This chain connects TRBV2 to TRBJ1-1; 7 bases are a match to TRBD1. The CDR3 totals 15 residues. Germline V gene data show CDR1 as SNHLY and CDR2 as FYNNEI. Losses at the gene ends were 5 bases for V and 0 bases for J; bases not matched to a gene: 6. The CDR3 sequence: CASSYPQGMNTEAFF. DNA of the CDR3: TGTGCCAGCAGTTATCCACAGGGGATGAACACTGAAGCTTTCTTT.

The V and J genes are TRBV25-1 and TRBJ1-4; D might be TRBD1 (5 bases). This CDR3 is 16 amino acids long. CDR1 MGHDK and CDR2 SYGVNS come from the germline V gene. Trimming removed 3 bases from V and 8 bases from J, with 19 bases in between. In nucleotides, the CDR3 is TGTGCCAGCAGTGACGACAGACAGCTGGGAGGGGAAAAACTGTTTTTT. As protein: CASSDDRQLGGEKLFF.

The chain employs TRBV7-8 and TRBJ2-7; 8 nucleotides line up with TRBD1. The CDR3 runs to 14 residues. Germline CDR1 and CDR2: SGHVS and FQNEAQ. V gave up 1 base and J gave up 5 bases; unmatched junction bases: 4. In DNA form, the CDR3 reads TGTGCCAGCAGCTTAGTGACAGGGGAGGACGAGCAGTACTTC. Translated, it gives CASSLVTGEDEQYF.

The J gene is TRBJ2-5, the V gene TRBV4-1, with 11 bases aligning to TRBD1. The assigned J gene may be wrong: the sequence end matches TRBJ2-7 better. The CDR3 covers 15 residues. In germline, CDR1 is MGHRA, CDR2 YSYEKL. CDR3 DNA sequence: TGCGCCGCCGCAGGGGGACAGGGGGGTTCCTACGAGCAGTACTTC. Encoded protein: CAAAGGQGGSYEQYF.

The chain uses TRBV5-1 and TRBJ2-3, with D perhaps TRBD1 (6 bases). CDR3 length: 15 residues. Germline loops: CDR1 SGHRS, CDR2 YFSETQ. Trimming pared 4 bases from V and 4 bases from J, leaving 16 bases between. The CDR3 spells CASSTLTGYPDTQYF. The CDR3 nucleotides read TGCGCCAGCAGCACCCTTACAGGGTATCCAGATACGCAGTATTTT.

The chain has TRBV11-2 and TRBJ1-3, with D perhaps TRBD1 (6 bases). CDR3 size: 15 residues. Germline CDR1 reads SGHAT; CDR2 reads FQNNGV. V lost 3 bases, J lost 1 base, and 10 bases lay in between. The CDR3 region has the DNA TGTGCCAGCAGCTTGTGGGGGGCGTCTGGAAACACCATATATTTT. It is translated as CASSLWGASGNTIYF.

The chain couples TRBV6-5 to TRBJ2-7, with D uncertain. Trimming took off 4 bases at V and 3 bases at J, with 19 bases between the two ends. Germline lookup yields CDR1 MNHEY and CDR2 SVGAGI. CDR3 length: 16 residues. The CDR3 bases are TGTGCCAGCAGTTCCTACGAAGAGGCTCCTGTCTACGAGCAGTACTTC. Protein: CASSSYEEAPVYEQYF.

This chain connects TRBV7-6 to TRBJ2-7; TRBD2 matches 10 bases. Germline CDR1 and CDR2: SGHVS and FNYEAQ. The CDR3 is made up of 16 amino acids. With 2 bases clipped from V and 0 bases from J, the junction kept 4 bases outside the gene matches. Here the CDR3 reads CASSLTTSGNSYEQYF. The CDR3 region has the DNA TGTGCCAGCAGCTTAACAACTAGCGGGAACTCCTACGAGCAGTACTTC.

There are a few counts of this clone. The chain carries TRBV11-3 and TRBJ2-7; 7 bases agree with TRBD1. The CDR3 consists of 12 residues. Germline V lookup: CDR1 SGHNT, CDR2 YENEEA. Germline trimming cut 4 bases from V and 6 bases from J; bases unmatched to any gene: 3. Here the CDR3 DNA reads TGTGCCAGCAGCTACCGGGACAGCGAGCAGTACTTC. As protein: CASSYRDSEQYF.

The J gene is TRBJ2-1, the V gene TRBV7-2; 10 bases fit TRBD2. V shed 7 bases and J 8 bases; nucleotides not matched to a gene: 14. The CDR3 sequence is 16 residues long. Germline V gives CDR1 SGHTA, CDR2 FQGNSA. CDR3 coding DNA: TGTGCCAGCACCCTCCCCGGGACTAGCGTCATGGATGAGCAGTTCTTC. This codes for CASTLPGTSVMDEQFF.

This chain connects TRBV19 to TRBJ1-5, with D unclear. CDR3 length: 13 amino acids. Germline V gives CDR1 LNHDA, CDR2 SQIVND (reference sequence). V lost 1 base and J 5 bases, leaving 6 bases between the germline ends. CDR3 sequence (DNA): TGTGCCAGTAGTATAGGCGCCTATCAGCCCCAGCATTTT. Translating gives CASSIGAYQPQHF.

V usage is TRBV12-5 and J usage is TRBJ2-7, with 7 bases that match TRBD1. The length of the CDR3 is 14 residues. With V trimmed by 6 bases and J by 0 bases, 5 bases remained unmatched. Germline V gene lookup returns CDR1 LGHNT and CDR2 FRNRAP. The CDR3 is CASGAGTDSYEQYF. The DNA for the CDR3 is TGTGCTAGTGGGGCCGGGACAGACTCCTACGAGCAGTACTTC. Drawing the rest from reference TRBV12-5 and TRBJ2-7, the complete variable domain is DARVTQTPRHKVTEMGQEVTMRCQPILGHNTVFWYRQTMMQGLELLAYFRNRAPLDDSGMPKDRFSAEMPDATLATLKIQPSEPRDSAVYFCASGAGTDSYEQYFGPGTRLTVT.

This rearrangement joins TRBV6-5 to TRBJ2-2; D gene uncertain. The CDR3 loop spans 12 amino acids. CDR1 is MNHEY, CDR2 SVGAGI, per germline. The ends were cut back, 7 bases at V and 4 bases at J, with 7 bases in the middle. This CDR3 is CASKDPTGELFF. For the CDR3, the DNA is TGTGCCAGCAAGGATCCCACCGGGGAGCTGTTTTTT.

The chain employs TRBV19 and TRBJ1-2, with D possibly being TRBD1 (6 bases). Per the germline V gene, CDR1 is LNHDA and CDR2 is SQIVND (reference sequence). The CDR3 consists of 18 residues. V was clipped by 3 bases and J by 3 bases, with 23 bases between them. CDR3 nucleotides: TGTGCCAGTAGTATCACAGGGCCTGACCTCACTCCCTACTATGGCTACACCTTC. Amino acid sequence: CASSITGPDLTPYYGYTF.

This chain joins TRBV30 and TRBJ2-5; TRBD2 matches at 8 bases. J lost 2 bases, V lost 1 base, and 3 bases had no gene match. The CDR3 loop spans 14 amino acids. The V gene's germline CDR1 is GTSNPN and CDR2 SVGIG (reference sequence). The DNA for the CDR3 is TGTGCCTGGAGTGGGCGGGGGGCTCAAGAGACCCAGTACTTC. This sequence encodes CAWSGRGAQETQYF.

The rearrangement links TRBV5-4 to TRBJ1-2, with D maybe TRBD1 (6 bases). The germline CDR1 and CDR2 sequences are SGHNT and YYREEE (reference sequence). The CDR3 length is 16 residues. V lost 4 bases and J 3 bases, leaving 19 bases between the germline ends. The DNA of the CDR3 is TGTGCCAGCAGCGGGGCGCGGGGGGGCAAAGACTATGGCTACACCTTC. Amino acid sequence: CASSGARGGKDYGYTF.

J is TRBJ2-2 and V is TRBV7-9; D is perhaps TRBD2 (6 bases). The CDR3 runs 16 residues. Germline V gene lookup returns CDR1 SEHNR and CDR2 FQNEAQ (reference sequence). V was shortened by 5 bases and J by 2 bases, with 15 bases between the two germline ends. CDR3 region: CASSHPGGGNTGELFF. In DNA, the CDR3 is TGTGCCAGCAGCCATCCCGGGGGAGGAAACACCGGGGAGCTGTTTTTT.

The chain employs TRBV5-5 and TRBJ2-7; D may match TRBD1 or TRBD2 (5 bases each). Trimming shortened V by 3 bases and J by 0 bases, and 13 bases separated the two germline ends. This CDR3 region has 15 residues. CDR1 and CDR2 from the germline V gene are SGHKS and YYEKEE (reference sequence). This chain's CDR3 is CASSWGTMSSYEQYF. The DNA for the CDR3 is TGTGCCAGCAGCTGGGGGACGATGAGCTCCTACGAGCAGTACTTC.

The chain recombines TRBV30 with TRBJ2-7; perhaps TRBD2 as D (6 bases). The V gene lost 4 bases and the J gene lost 3 bases, with 16 bases spanning the gap. Germline V gene lookup returns CDR1 GTSNPN and CDR2 SVGIG (reference sequence). The CDR3 sequence is 14 residues long. The DNA for the CDR3 is TGTGCCTGGACCCCGGGACTCTCGGGCTACGAGCAGTACTTC. Encoded protein: CAWTPGLSGYEQYF.

The chain combines TRBV19 with TRBJ1-5; no reliable D call. The CDR3 is 15 amino acids. Trimming removed 3 bases from V and 2 bases from J, with 11 bases in between. Germline-derived CDR1 and CDR2 are LNHDA and SQIVND (reference sequence). Here the CDR3 DNA reads TGTGCCAGTAGTATTGGGGATTTGGGCAATCAGCCCCAGCATTTT. Translating gives CASSIGDLGNQPQHF.

The chain links TRBV15 to TRBJ2-6; D remains unclear. This CDR3 region has 13 residues. Trimming cost V 8 bases and J 4 bases, with 9 bases left between them. Germline CDR1 reads LNHNV; CDR2 reads YYDKDF (reference sequence). The CDR3 loop reads CATEERGANVLTF. The CDR3 region has the DNA TGTGCCACCGAAGAGAGAGGGGCCAACGTCCTGACTTTC.